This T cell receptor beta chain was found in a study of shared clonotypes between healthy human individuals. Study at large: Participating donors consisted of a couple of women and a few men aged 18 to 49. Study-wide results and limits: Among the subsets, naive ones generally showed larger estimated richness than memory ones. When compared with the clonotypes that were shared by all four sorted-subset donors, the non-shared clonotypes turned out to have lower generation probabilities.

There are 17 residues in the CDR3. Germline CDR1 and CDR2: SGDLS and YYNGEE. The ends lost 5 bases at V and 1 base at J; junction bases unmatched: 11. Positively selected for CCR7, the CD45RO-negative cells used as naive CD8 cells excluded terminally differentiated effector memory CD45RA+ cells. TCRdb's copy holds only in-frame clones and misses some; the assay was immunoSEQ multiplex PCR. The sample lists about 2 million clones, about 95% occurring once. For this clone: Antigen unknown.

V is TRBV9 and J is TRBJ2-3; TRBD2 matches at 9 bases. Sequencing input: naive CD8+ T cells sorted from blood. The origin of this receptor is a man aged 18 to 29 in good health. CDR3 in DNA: TGTGCCAGCAGTGGTACATTAGGGACTAGCCGCACAGATACGCAGTATTTT. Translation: CASSGTLGTSRTDTQYF.